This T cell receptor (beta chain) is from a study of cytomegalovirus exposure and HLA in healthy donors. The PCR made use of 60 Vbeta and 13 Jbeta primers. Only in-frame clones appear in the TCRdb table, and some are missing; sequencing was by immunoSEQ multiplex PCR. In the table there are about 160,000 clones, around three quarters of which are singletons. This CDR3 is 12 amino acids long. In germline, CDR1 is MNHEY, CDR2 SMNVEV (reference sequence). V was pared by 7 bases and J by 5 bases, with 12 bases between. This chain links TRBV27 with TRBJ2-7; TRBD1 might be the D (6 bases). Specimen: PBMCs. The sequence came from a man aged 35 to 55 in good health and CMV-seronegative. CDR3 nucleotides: TGTGCCAGCAAAACAGGGTACCACGAGCAGTACTTC. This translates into CASKTGYHEQYF.